These T cell receptor beta chains were read from a single sample in a study of CD8 T cells in ankylosing spondylitis. TCRdb itself ran the 5' RACE reads through MiXCR, one entry per CDR3 protein. The sample records about 150,000 distinct CDR3 sequences, approximately 10% being singletons. Sequencing was performed on blood, either unsorted or a sorted T cell fraction (not recorded which). The receptor set was obtained from a female donor with ankylosing spondylitis or in good health (not recorded which). CDR3s include the opening cysteine and the closing phenylalanine or tryptophan. D genes are given only for firm matches. Clone size is given for some rows only: seen once, a few or many times, or a class if the clone is expanded.

>TRBJ1-1|TRBV18|.|many
CASSPGPIPAFEAFF
TGTGCCAGCTCACCAGGGCCGATTCCCGCCTTTGAAGCTTTCTTT
>TRBJ2-7|TRBV10-3|.|many
CAISGASGVVHEQYF
TGTGCCATCAGTGGGGCCTCGGGAGTGGTCCACGAGCAGTACTTC
>TRBJ2-2|TRBV18|TRBD2|few
CASSPLSGGRTGELFF
TGTGCCAGCTCACCTCTCAGCGGGGGGCGAACCGGGGAGCTGTTTTTT
>TRBJ2-3|TRBV5-1|.|.
CASSLAGWTDTQYF
TGCGCCAGCAGCTTGGCAGGTTGGACAGATACGCAGTATTTT
>TRBJ1-2|TRBV20-1|TRBD1|many
CSARDSLRTGGVYGYTF
TGCAGTGCTAGAGATTCCCTACGGACAGGGGGCGTATATGGCTACACCTTC
>TRBJ2-3|TRBV10-3|TRBD2|many
CAISEDSRGLAGTTDTQYF
TGTGCCATCAGTGAGGATAGTCGGGGACTAGCGGGAACCACAGATACGCAGTATTTT
>TRBJ1-6|TRBV4-2|.|many
CASSLGVGDNSPLHF
TGTGCCAGCAGCCTGGGAGTAGGGGATAATTCACCCCTCCACTTT
>TRBJ2-2|TRBV24-1|.|many
CATSETEYTGELFF
TGTGCCACCAGCGAGACAGAATACACCGGGGAGCTGTTTTTT
>TRBJ2-7|TRBV5-1|.|many
CASTRGMESYEQYF
TGCGCCAGCACTAGGGGTATGGAGTCCTACGAGCAGTACTTC
>TRBJ2-3|TRBV28|.|few
CATLPYTAGATDTQYF
TGTGCCACCCTCCCCTACACGGCGGGGGCCACAGATACGCAGTATTTT
>TRBJ1-2|TRBV2|.|.
CASGPVFGGYTF
TGTGCCAGTGGGCCAGTTTTCGGTGGCTACACCTTC
>TRBJ2-1|TRBV18|TRBD2|many
CASSPPRLAGVLEQFF
TGTGCCAGCTCACCACCGAGGCTAGCGGGGGTACTTGAGCAGTTCTTC
>TRBJ1-1|TRBV15|TRBD1|many
CATSKRDRGLEAFF
TGTGCCACCAGCAAAAGGGACAGGGGCCTTGAAGCTTTCTTT